Given below is one T cell receptor (beta chain) in context. This CDR3 has 14 amino acids. V gave up 7 bases and J gave up 0 bases, with 12 bases separating them. Germline V gives CDR1 MDHEN, CDR2 SYDVKM. The protocol was immunoSEQ multiplex PCR, while the TCRdb copy is restricted to in-frame clones and leaves out a portion. The data hold 80,000 to 100,000 clones, with around 67% observed a single time. These data are taken from a study of blood T cell repertoires in COVID-19. Sequencing used peripheral blood. The chain joins TRBV28 to TRBJ1-2; D not certain. This receptor was obtained from a man between 70 and 80 years old with COVID-19, enrolled during active disease. CDR3 sequence reads: CASKEHPTNYGYTF. The CDR3 bases are TGTGCCAGCAAAGAGCACCCCACTAACTATGGCTACACCTTC.